These 27 T cell receptor beta chains came from one sample sequenced in a study of blood T cell repertoires in COVID-19. Here immunoSEQ multiplex PCR was the method, and the copy in TCRdb shows in-frame clones only, minus some. The sample lists about 280,000 clones; roughly 87% were seen once. Sequenced material: peripheral blood. The receptors shown here come from a human donor in a cohort sampled during active COVID-19.

The CDR3 DNA reads TGCAGTGCTAGTATGTACAGAAAACCCTGGGTGTCCCAGCATTTT. It codes for CSASMYRKPWVSQHF. The chain is built from TRBV20-1 and TRBJ1-5; D gene ambiguous. V was cut by 3 bases and J by 11 bases, with 23 bases left in between. This CDR3 has 15 residues. Germline V CDR1 and CDR2: DFQATT, SNEGSKA (reference sequence).

The chain recombines TRBV19 with TRBJ1-5; D ambiguous. V was clipped by 10 bases and J by 0 bases, with 10 bases between them. This CDR3 has 13 residues. Germline V CDR1 and CDR2: LNHDA, SQIVND (reference sequence). CDR3 bases: TGTGCCACTGGGCAGGCTAGCAATCAGCCCCAGCATTTT. Residues: CATGQASNQPQHF.

This rearrangement joins TRBV5-4 to TRBJ2-3; 10 nucleotides align to TRBD2. The junction had 7 bases not matched to a gene; V was cut back by 9 bases and J by 3 bases. The CDR3 extends over 14 amino acids. Germline V gene sequence: CDR1 SGHNT, CDR2 YYREEE (reference sequence). The CDR3 region has the DNA TGTGCCACCACCGGGACTAGCGTAACAGATACGCAGTATTTT. It specifies CATTGTSVTDTQYF.

The CDR3 sequence is CASSDSGVTYEQYF. In DNA form, the CDR3 reads TGTGCCAGCAGTGACTCAGGGGTTACCTACGAGCAGTACTTC. The V call is TRBV2, the J call TRBJ2-7; D may be TRBD1 (6 bases). Looked up from germline, CDR1 is SNHLY and CDR2 is FYNNEI. Trimming pared 3 bases from V and 2 bases from J, leaving 11 bases between. This CDR3 is 14 amino acids long. The full variable domain, in which reference TRBV2 and TRBJ2-7 provide the parts outside the CDR3, is EPEVTQTPSHQVTQMGQEVILRCVPISNHLYFYWYRQILGQKVEFLVSFYNNEISEKSEIFDDQFSVERPDGSNFTLKIRSTKLEDSAMYFCASSDSGVTYEQYFGPGTRLTVT.

This chain links TRBV5-1 with TRBJ2-2, with a weak D call TRBD1 (5 bases). This CDR3 is 14 amino acids long. Per germline, CDR1 SGHRS and CDR2 YFSETQ. V was trimmed by 1 base and J by 4 bases, leaving 8 bases between them. The CDR3 loop reads CASSLTGGTGELFF. In DNA, the CDR3 is TGCGCCAGCAGCTTGACAGGCGGCACCGGGGAGCTGTTTTTT.

This clone was detected only a few times. The V gene is TRBV7-9, the J gene TRBJ2-7; TRBD2 agrees at 10 bases. Per the germline V gene, CDR1 is SEHNR and CDR2 is FQNEAQ (reference sequence). The V gene end was trimmed by 5 bases and the J gene end by 3 bases; junction bases not matched to a gene: 7. This CDR3 is 15 amino acids long. CDR3 sequence reads: CASSLGLAVVYEQYF. CDR3 DNA sequence: TGTGCCAGCAGCCTTGGACTAGCGGTAGTCTACGAGCAGTACTTC.

The gene calls are TRBV3-1 (or the pseudogene TRBV3-2) and TRBJ1-1, with TRBD1 as a possible D gene (5 bases). The CDR3 runs 14 residues. CDR1 LGHDT and CDR2 YNNKEL come from the germline V gene (reference sequence). The V end was cut by 0 bases, the J end by 7 bases, with 12 bases between. CDR3 nucleotide sequence: TGTGCCAGCAGCCAAGATCCAGGGAGGGGTGAAGCTTTCTTT. This codes for CASSQDPGRGEAFF.

This chain links TRBV9 with TRBJ2-3; 9 positions agree with TRBD2. The CDR3 has 14 amino acids. Germline V gene lookup returns CDR1 SGDLS and CDR2 YYNGEE. J lost 3 bases, V lost 3 bases, and 2 bases had no gene match. The CDR3 DNA sequence: TGTGCCAGCAGCGCCAGCGGGAGGACAGATACGCAGTATTTT. Its translation: CASSASGRTDTQYF. The full variable domain, rest sourced from reference TRBV9 and TRBJ2-3, is DSGVTQTPKHLITATGQRVTLRCSPRSGDLSVYWYQQSLDQGLQFLIQYYNGEERAKGNILERFSAQQFPDLHSELNLSSLELGDSALYFCASSASGRTDTQYFGPGTRLTVL.

The chain links TRBV18 to TRBJ2-1; 11 bases are shared with TRBD2. The ends lost 3 bases at V and 0 bases at J; junction bases unmatched: 7. The CDR3 totals 18 residues. Germline V gene lookup returns CDR1 KGHSH and CDR2 LQKENI. The CDR3 is CASSPGLAAHSSYNEQFF. The CDR3 DNA reads as TGTGCCAGCTCACCGGGACTAGCGGCTCATAGCTCCTACAATGAGCAGTTCTTC.

This clone was detected a few times. The gene calls are TRBV7-9 and TRBJ1-6, with D possibly matching TRBD1 (6 bases). V was pared by 2 bases and J by 9 bases, with 20 bases between. The CDR3 is made up of 17 amino acids. CDR1 and CDR2 (germline): SEHNR, FQNEAQ (reference sequence). DNA for the CDR3: TGTGCCAGCAGCTTAACCCGAATCGGGGGGGGCAGTTCACCCCTCCACTTT. This gives the protein CASSLTRIGGGSSPLHF.

The genes are TRBV14 and TRBJ1-6; D remains ambiguous. From germline, CDR1 is SGHDN and CDR2 FVKESK. V dropped 2 bases and J dropped 7 bases, with 12 bases sitting between them. The CDR3 is 15 residues long. In DNA form, the CDR3 reads TGTGCCAGCAGCCAATTTGGAGCGATAAATTCACCCCTCCACTTT. It specifies CASSQFGAINSPLHF.

The chain links TRBV5-6 to TRBJ2-6; a possible D gene is TRBD2 (5 bases). Trimming took off 6 bases at V and 4 bases at J, with 14 bases between the two ends. CDR1 is SGHDT and CDR2 is YYEEEE in the germline V gene. The CDR3 runs 15 residues. As DNA, the CDR3 is TGTGCCAGCACACGGCGGGTATCGGGGGCCAACGTCCTGACTTTC. As protein: CASTRRVSGANVLTF.

The chain combines TRBV5-4 with TRBJ2-7; TRBD1 is a possible D gene (5 bases). V lost 0 bases and J 2 bases, leaving 6 bases between the germline ends. Germline V CDR1 and CDR2: SGHNT, YYREEE (reference sequence). This CDR3 region has 13 residues. The CDR3 here is CASSLEGPYEQYF. DNA for the CDR3: TGTGCCAGCAGCTTGGAGGGGCCCTACGAGCAGTACTTC.

The genes are TRBV29-1 and TRBJ1-5; the D is unclear. The CDR3 is 13 residues long. Germline values: CDR1 SQVTM, CDR2 ANQGSEA. With 4 bases removed from V and 0 bases from J, the gap between germline ends came to 7 bases. CDR3 nucleotides: TGCAGCGTTGTAGACAATAGCAATCAGCCCCAGCATTTT. Translated, it gives CSVVDNSNQPQHF.

The chain recombines TRBV6-1 with TRBJ1-1, with D hard to call. V was trimmed by 3 bases and J by 1 base, leaving 9 bases between them. The CDR3 runs to 14 residues. Germline CDR1 MNHNS, CDR2 SASEGT. CDR3 in amino acids: CASSEAGRNTEAFF. The CDR3 DNA follows: TGTGCCAGCAGTGAGGCGGGTAGGAACACTGAAGCTTTCTTT.

V and J are TRBV10-3 and TRBJ2-7; the match to TRBD1 covers 10 bases. Per the germline V gene, CDR1 is ENHRY and CDR2 is SYGVKD. The ends lost 10 bases at V and 3 bases at J; junction bases unmatched: 9. The CDR3 extends over 14 amino acids. The CDR3 region has the DNA TGTGCCACCACGGATCGGGACAGGGGCTACGAGCAGTACTTC. This sequence encodes CATTDRDRGYEQYF.

This chain connects TRBV6-1 to TRBJ2-7; D perhaps matches TRBD1 (6 bases). Germline CDR1 reads MNHNS; CDR2 reads SASEGT. Trimming removed 3 bases at V and 6 bases at J, with 15 bases between. CDR3 length: 14 amino acids. The CDR3 region is CASSDVQGRGEQYF. CDR3 DNA: TGTGCCAGCAGTGATGTACAGGGCAGGGGCGAGCAGTACTTC.

The rearrangement uses TRBV6-5 and TRBJ1-5; a possible D gene is TRBD1 (6 bases). The V gene's germline CDR1 is MNHEY and CDR2 SVGAGI. Trimming took off 7 bases at V and 7 bases at J, with 14 bases between the two ends. The CDR3 is made up of 13 amino acids. The CDR3 coding sequence is TGTGCCAGCACCCGGGACACTCTGCAGCCCCAGCATTTT. Translating it yields CASTRDTLQPQHF.

This rearrangement joins TRBV5-1 to TRBJ2-5; the match to TRBD2 covers 14 bases. This CDR3 has 18 amino acids. In germline, CDR1 is SGHRS, CDR2 YFSETQ. Trimming removed 4 bases from V and 4 bases from J; junction bases left unmatched: 12. CDR3 DNA: TGCGCCAGCAGCCCAGTCCCGGGACTAGCGGGAGCGATAGAGACCCAGTACTTC. Translation: CASSPVPGLAGAIETQYF.

This chain joins TRBV4-3 and TRBJ1-6; 8 nucleotides agree with TRBD1. The V gene's germline CDR1 is LGHNA and CDR2 YSLEER. After removal of 0 bases from V and 8 bases from J, the junction contained 6 bases not matched to a gene. The CDR3 extends over 16 amino acids. The CDR3 DNA follows: TGCGCCAGCAGCCAAGATCCAGGGGGCAGGGATTCACCCCTCCACTTT. Translating it yields CASSQDPGGRDSPLHF.

The rearrangement joins TRBV11-2 to TRBJ1-4; unclear D gene. The germline gives CDR1 SGHAT, CDR2 FQNNGV. V was pared by 3 bases and J by 7 bases, with 6 bases between. The CDR3 totals 12 residues. The CDR3 region is CASSFRFEKLFF. Written as DNA, the CDR3 is TGTGCCAGCAGCTTCCGGTTTGAAAAACTGTTTTTT.

Notes on this clone: A junction end diverges from the germline sequence, so it may reflect a read error. The J gene is TRBJ1-2, the V gene TRBV28; 7 positions match TRBD1. Germline V gives CDR1 MDHEN, CDR2 SYDVKM. The CDR3 runs to 13 residues. CDR3 protein: CASRTITGAKGSF. The CDR3 DNA is TGTGCCAGCAGGACCATAACAGGGGCTAAGGGGTCCTTC.

This sequence joins TRBV19 and TRBJ1-1, with 7 nucleotides matching TRBD1. Looked up from germline, CDR1 is LNHDA and CDR2 is SQIVND (reference sequence). This CDR3 is built from 14 residues. V was clipped by 10 bases and J by 5 bases; unmatched bases: 13. CDR3 loop: CATERQGGKTEAFF. The CDR3, as DNA: TGTGCCACCGAACGACAGGGCGGGAAGACTGAAGCTTTCTTT.

This chain joins TRBV18 and TRBJ2-2, with D possibly matching TRBD1 (6 bases). Trimming removed 3 bases from V and 2 bases from J, with 10 bases in between. Germline V lookup: CDR1 KGHSH, CDR2 LQKENI. This CDR3 contains 15 residues. For the CDR3, the DNA is TGTGCCAGCTCACCTGACAGGACAAACACCGGGGAGCTGTTTTTT. Residues: CASSPDRTNTGELFF.

V usage is TRBV19 and J usage is TRBJ2-5; 9 bases are shared with TRBD1. Losses at the gene ends were 5 bases for V and 2 bases for J; bases not matched to a gene: 9. This CDR3 is 16 amino acids long. From germline, CDR1 is LNHDA and CDR2 SQIVND (reference sequence). The CDR3 reads CASSPGTGLIQETQYF. CDR3 coding DNA: TGTGCCAGTAGTCCCGGGACAGGGCTTATACAAGAGACCCAGTACTTC.

The chain couples TRBV28 to TRBJ2-3; D is possibly TRBD2 (6 bases). CDR1 is MDHEN, CDR2 SYDVKM, per germline. CDR3 length: 17 residues. The V end was cut by 4 bases, the J end by 11 bases, with 28 bases between. The CDR3 region is CASSSLRGTVGGMGQYF. The CDR3 region has the DNA TGTGCCAGCAGTTCCCTCCGGGGTACGGTAGGCGGGATGGGGCAGTATTTT.

The chain combines TRBV6-2 or TRBV6-3 with TRBJ2-3; D remains unclear. Trimming cost V 4 bases and J 2 bases, with 4 bases left between them. Germline V gives CDR1 MNHEY, CDR2 SVGEGT. The CDR3 has 12 amino acids. CDR3 in amino acids: CASSLHTDTQYF. In nucleotides, the CDR3 is TGTGCCAGCAGTTTACACACAGATACGCAGTATTTT.